The clone carrying this TCR beta chain was picked up many times. Its antigen remains unidentified. The entry originates in a study of shared clonotypes between healthy human individuals. Assay execution proceeded at the deep level. Data came from immunoSEQ multiplex PCR; TCRdb stores just in-frame clones and leaves some out. This sample has fewer than 550,000 clones; 75% to 80% occur once, and the top ten carry about 12%. The study's findings and limits: Sampling covered nothing but blood. Tissue TCR repertoires likely differ from those found in blood. The low donor count limited represented genetic and exposure-history diversity.

The CDR3 covers 14 residues. After removal of 7 bases from V and 5 bases from J, the junction contained 5 bases not matched to a gene. Germline lookup yields CDR1 MDHEN and CDR2 SYDVKM. The receptor was isolated from a middle-aged woman in good health. Some clones in this sample may be carry-over from other donors' samples. The specimen was PBMCs. This chain links TRBV28 with TRBJ1-5; 10 nucleotides match TRBD1. The CDR3 loop is CASTSGTGDQPQHF. CDR3 coding DNA: TGTGCCAGCACCTCCGGGACAGGGGATCAGCCCCAGCATTTT. The whole variable domain, filled in from reference TRBV28 and TRBJ1-5, reads DVKVTQSSRYLVKRTGEKVFLECVQDMDHENMFWYRQDPGLGLRLIYFSYDVKMKEKGDIPEGYSVSREKKERFSLILESASTNQTSMYLCASTSGTGDQPQHFGDGTRLSIL.